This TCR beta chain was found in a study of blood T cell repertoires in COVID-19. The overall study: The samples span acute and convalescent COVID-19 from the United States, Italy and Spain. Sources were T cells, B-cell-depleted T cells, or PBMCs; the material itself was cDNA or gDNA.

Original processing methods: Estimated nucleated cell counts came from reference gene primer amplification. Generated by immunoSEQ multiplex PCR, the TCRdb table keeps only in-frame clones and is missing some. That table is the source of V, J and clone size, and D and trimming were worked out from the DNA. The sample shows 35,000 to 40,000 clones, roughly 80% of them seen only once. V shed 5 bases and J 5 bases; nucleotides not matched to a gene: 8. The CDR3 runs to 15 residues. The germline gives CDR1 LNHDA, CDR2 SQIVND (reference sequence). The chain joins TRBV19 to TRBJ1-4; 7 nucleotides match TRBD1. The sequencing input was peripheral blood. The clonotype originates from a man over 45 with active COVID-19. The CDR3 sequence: CASSLMTGTNEKLFF. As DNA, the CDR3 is TGTGCCAGTAGTTTAATGACAGGGACGAATGAAAAACTGTTTTTT.